This T cell receptor (beta chain) is drawn from a study of blood T cell repertoires in COVID-19. Clones were sequenced by immunoSEQ multiplex PCR, and TCRdb holds only the in-frame ones, with some missing. The sample lists 200,000 to 300,000 clones; approximately 80% were seen once. This clone showed up just a few times. CDR3 length: 12 amino acids. Germline V gives CDR1 SQVTM, CDR2 ANQGSEA. V was pared by 7 bases and J by 7 bases, with 16 bases between. The receptor was derived from an elderly woman with COVID-19, enrolled during active disease. The chain couples TRBV29-1 to TRBJ1-1, with D perhaps matching TRBD1 (6 bases). Sequencing input: peripheral blood. CDR3 nucleotides: TGCAGCGGGACCCAAACAGGGAATGAAGCTTTCTTT. Encoded protein: CSGTQTGNEAFF.